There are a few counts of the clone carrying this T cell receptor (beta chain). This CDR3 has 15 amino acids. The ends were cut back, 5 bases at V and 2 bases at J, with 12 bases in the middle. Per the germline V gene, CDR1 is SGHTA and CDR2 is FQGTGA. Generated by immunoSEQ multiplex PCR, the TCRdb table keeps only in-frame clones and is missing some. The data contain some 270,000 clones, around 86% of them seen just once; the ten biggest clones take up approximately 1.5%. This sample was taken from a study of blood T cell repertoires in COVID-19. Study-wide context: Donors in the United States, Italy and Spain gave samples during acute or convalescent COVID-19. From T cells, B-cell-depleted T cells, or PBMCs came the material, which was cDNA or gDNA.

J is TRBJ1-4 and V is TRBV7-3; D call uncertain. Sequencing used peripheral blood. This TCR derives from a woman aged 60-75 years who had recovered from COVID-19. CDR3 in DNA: TGTGCCAGCAGCCCTAACGGGTATACTAATGAAAAACTGTTTTTT. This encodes CASSPNGYTNEKLFF.